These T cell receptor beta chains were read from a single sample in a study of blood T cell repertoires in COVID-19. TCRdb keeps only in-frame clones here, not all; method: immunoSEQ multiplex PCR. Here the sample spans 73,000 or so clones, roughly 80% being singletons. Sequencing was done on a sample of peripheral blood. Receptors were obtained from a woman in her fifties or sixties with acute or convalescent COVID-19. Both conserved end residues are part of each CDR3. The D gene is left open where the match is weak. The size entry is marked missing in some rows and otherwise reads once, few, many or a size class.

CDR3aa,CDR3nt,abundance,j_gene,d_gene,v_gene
CASSETSGGAWETQYF,TGCGCCAGCAGTGAGACCAGCGGGGGGGCCTGGGAGACCCAGTACTTC,once,TRBJ2-5,TRBD2,TRBV10-2
CASGLRTSGGKVTYNEQFF,TGTGCTAGTGGTTTAAGGACTAGCGGGGGGAAGGTAACCTACAATGAGCAGTTCTTC,few,TRBJ2-1,TRBD2,TRBV12-5
CASSGTARTPNYGYTF,TGCGCCAGCAGTGGGACCGCGAGGACTCCCAACTATGGCTACACCTTC,.,TRBJ1-2,.,TRBV10-1
CASSLGAGANYGYTF,TGCGCCAGCAGCTTGGGGGCAGGGGCGAACTATGGCTACACCTTC,.,TRBJ1-2,.,TRBV5-1
CASSQDHFRPNSPLHF,TGCGCCAGCAGCCAAGATCACTTTCGCCCTAATTCACCCCTCCACTTT,few,TRBJ1-6,.,TRBV4-1
CASLTGGHDQPQHF,TGTGCCAGTTTGACAGGGGGCCACGATCAGCCCCAGCATTTT,.,TRBJ1-5,TRBD1,TRBV19
CASSLASGSGTEAFF,TGCGCCAGCAGCTTGGCTTCAGGGAGCGGGACTGAAGCTTTCTTT,.,TRBJ1-1,.,TRBV5-1
CASSFRGATQYF,TGTGCCAGCAGTTTCCGTGGGGCTACGCAGTATTTT,few,TRBJ2-3,.,TRBV12-3/TRBV12-4
CASSLEGGYEQYF,TGTGCCAGCAGTTTGGAGGGAGGCTACGAGCAGTACTTC,once,TRBJ2-7,.,TRBV27
CASSQTARTGELFF,TGCGCCAGCAGCCAAACGGCTAGAACCGGGGAGCTGTTTTTT,.,TRBJ2-2,.,TRBV4-1
CSVEQGATEAFF,TGCAGCGTTGAACAGGGGGCCACTGAAGCTTTCTTT,once,TRBJ1-1,TRBD1,TRBV29-1
CASSLLSGGAHYNEQFF,TGTGCCAGCAGCCTCCTTAGCGGGGGGGCCCACTACAATGAGCAGTTCTTC,.,TRBJ2-1,TRBD2,TRBV14
CASSLGFGQGGETQYF,TGTGCCAGCAGCCTGGGGTTTGGACAGGGGGGCGAGACCCAGTACTTC,once,TRBJ2-5,TRBD1,TRBV7-2
CASSLEGLAGGSSYNEQFF,TGCGCCAGCAGCTTGGAGGGACTAGCGGGGGGGAGCTCCTACAATGAGCAGTTCTTC,.,TRBJ2-1,TRBD2,TRBV5-1
CATGTQGTTEAFF,TGCGCCACCGGGACACAGGGTACCACTGAAGCTTTCTTT,.,TRBJ1-1,.,TRBV10-2
CASSLGFGGNTDTQYF,TGTGCCAGCAGCTTAGGATTTGGGGGGAACACAGATACGCAGTATTTT,.,TRBJ2-3,.,TRBV7-3
CASSPRLERGQETQYF,TGCGCCAGCAGCCCCCGACTCGAGCGGGGTCAAGAGACCCAGTACTTC,.,TRBJ2-5,TRBD2,TRBV5-1
CASSPRGGPVNEQFF,TGTGCCAGCTCACCACGGGGGGGCCCCGTCAATGAGCAGTTCTTC,.,TRBJ2-1,.,TRBV18
CASSLEGTGLWSYEQYF,TGCGCCAGCAGCTTGGAGGGGACAGGGTTGTGGTCCTACGAGCAGTACTTC,once,TRBJ2-7,TRBD1,TRBV5-1
CASSQEAGSSYEQYF,TGTGCCAGCTCACAAGAGGCGGGATCCTCCTACGAGCAGTACTTC,.,TRBJ2-7,.,TRBV18
CASSRSLSGNTIYF,TGTGCCAGCAGCCGGAGTCTCTCTGGAAACACCATATATTTT,.,TRBJ1-3,.,TRBV7-9
CASRSTGGGNTEAFF,TGTGCCAGCAGATCGACAGGGGGGGGAAACACTGAAGCTTTCTTT,few,TRBJ1-1,TRBD1,TRBV6-5
CASSLRLRGGTGELFF,TGTGCCAGCAGCTTACGGCTCCGCGGGGGCACCGGGGAGCTGTTTTTT,.,TRBJ2-2,TRBD2,TRBV7-2
CASSQTGTYGYTF,TGCGCCAGCAGCCAAACAGGGACCTATGGCTACACCTTC,.,TRBJ1-2,.,TRBV4-1
CASSLLAGTGELFF,TGTGCCAGCAGCTTACTGGCAGGGACCGGGGAGCTGTTTTTT,.,TRBJ2-2,.,TRBV7-3
CASSQRADSPSGYTF,TGTGCCAGCAGCCAAAGAGCGGACAGCCCATCTGGCTACACCTTC,.,TRBJ1-2,.,TRBV14
CASSEGTLSGNTIYF,TGTGCCAGTAGTGAGGGGACACTCTCTGGAAACACCATATATTTT,once,TRBJ1-3,.,TRBV19
CASSLVVGSGDGYTF,TGTGCCAGCAGCTTAGTGGTAGGATCGGGAGATGGCTACACCTTC,.,TRBJ1-2,.,TRBV11-2
CASSREPQTGNGNTIYF,TGCGCCAGCAGCCGCGAACCTCAGACAGGGAATGGAAACACCATATATTTT,.,TRBJ1-3,TRBD1,TRBV4-1
CASSEGAGAEAFF,TGTGCCAGCAGTGAAGGTGCGGGGGCTGAAGCTTTCTTT,few,TRBJ1-1,.,TRBV6-1
CASSYNREEYF,TGTGCCAGCAGTTACAACCGGGAAGAGTATTTT,.,TRBJ2-3,.,TRBV6-6